The T cell receptor (beta chain) under discussion was sequenced for a study of radiation and T cells in renal cell carcinoma (dated by TCRdb to 2018 to 2020). Turning to the overall study: A total of 50 to 60 samples underwent TCR beta sequencing, made up of around 26 tumors and roughly 27 peripheral blood samples. The final blood draw took place at 4 weeks after radiation, the same time as nephrectomy. A total of about 4 million unique CDR3 nucleotide sequences, encoding fewer than 3,000,000 unique CDR3 amino acid sequences, were found across all 50 or so samples. Points the paper makes about the study in general: Because pretreatment tumor biopsies were not available, the study could not determine whether clonotypes were already present within the tumor at baseline. Top tumor clonotypes rose in blood from baseline to 2 weeks post-radiation, then contracted by 4 weeks, suggesting transient expansion of tumor-resident clones. With a single-armed trial design, the study had no way to address how radiation dose or scheduling affects the TCR repertoire. Blood repertoire dynamics were not followed beyond 4 weeks after treatment.

Of note for this clone: The clone's antigen remains unknown. One base away there is no much larger clone; base qualities are not given.

TCR beta libraries were generated from genomic DNA with the immunoSEQ kit, following the manufacturer's recommendations. To prepare the libraries, a first multiplex PCR with proprietary primers was run, followed by a second PCR that added unique barcodes, and a bead cleanup was done after each round. A positive control reaction and a negative control reaction, both provided in the kit, were run with every batch of samples. The final libraries were assessed on an Agilent 4200 TapeStation D1000 ScreenTape, pooled by volume, and quantified by qPCR. An Illumina NextSeq500 fitted with a MidOutput 150-cycle cartridge performed the sequencing, running 156 Read1 cycles and 15 Index1 cycles with the kit's custom primers. The pooled library was loaded at 1.0 pM with approximately 20% PhiX control spiked in. Per the original workflow: Vendor-processed data were analyzed in R, with a clonotype defined as all T cells sharing the same CDR3 nucleotide sequence. In the clone abundance analyses, frequencies were normalized to the 10,000 most abundant clones in each sample. Public T cell clones, averaging fewer than five per sample, were removed before analysis. Tumor-enriched and baseline blood-enriched clonotypes were defined by at least a 32-fold difference in abundance between compartments. Clonotypes expanded or contracted between blood time points were identified with a beta-binomial differential abundance model. Tumor-blood repertoire similarity was measured with the Baroni-Urbani and Buser coefficient, and group comparisons used two-tailed Wilcoxon tests in R. Here the immuneACCESS table is served through TCRdb, limited to in-frame sequences with V and J called. Missing clones are a known gap in these copies; in checked studies unresolved V genes cover under half, and the rest lacks a known reason. The DNA gave D and trimming, while V, J and clone size come from that table. This sample is represented by 140,000 or so clones; approximately 86% of them were singletons. The ten largest clones represent around 17% of the sample.

The intended sense of this specimen's time point label: blood 4 weeks post-SBRT, at nephrectomy. What this sample's treatment or condition label stands for: 15 Gy SBRT to primary tumor, nephrectomy 4 weeks later. The samples were drawn from a clinical trial, where primary renal cell carcinomas were treated with 15 Gy of stereotactic body radiation therapy and then removed by nephrectomy 4 weeks afterward. Serial peripheral blood from radiation-treated patients was sampled at baseline, 2 weeks and 4 weeks after SBRT to track tumor-enriched clonotypes. Every patient's renal cell carcinoma showed clear cell pathology. Genomic DNA for TCR sequencing was prepared using the QIAamp DNA Blood Mini Kit (Qiagen). The analyses included just those samples that passed every quality control check. Its CDR3 holds 14 amino acids, cysteine through phenylalanine. Only the CDR3 part of the read is kept: 42 bases, read in frame from the first base. V gives up 7 bases and J gives up 6 bases, and the segment between their germline ends measures 19 bases. The germline V gene supplies CDR1 MNHNS and CDR2 SASEGT.

Source: blood, taken from a patient whose treatment included radiotherapy and nephrectomy. The chain links TRBV6-1 with TRBJ2-7, with a weak D call of TRBD2 (6 bases match). The receptor was derived from a woman aged 50 to 60 with renal cell carcinoma. This receptor carries the CDR3 CASNFGGDSAEQYF. The nucleotide sequence is given as TGTGCCAGCAACTTCGGAGGGGATAGTGCCGAGCAGTACTTC.